The T cell receptor beta chain under discussion was sequenced for a study of response to subunit inactivated influenza vaccine. There are 17 residues in the CDR3. Germline loops: CDR1 LGHNA, CDR2 YSLEER. V dropped 0 bases and J dropped 1 base, with 12 bases sitting between them. The study, taken as a whole, reports: Authors suggested few new T cells are recruited by each seasonal influenza vaccination.

Each CDR3 protein is one row after TCRdb ran MiXCR on the RT-PCR reads. This sample has 590,000 or so distinct CDR3 sequences; approximately 14% occur once, and the top ten carry roughly 7.2%. This clonotype was detected only a few times. Antigen unknown. The sample here was PBMCs from blood, taken 14 to 15 days before vaccination. This sequence joins TRBV4-3 and TRBJ2-2, with D possibly matching TRBD1 (5 bases). This TCR was sampled from a man in his fifties or sixties who received an inactivated influenza vaccine. The CDR3 protein is CASSQELSGLNTGELFF. The CDR3 DNA reads as TGCGCCAGCAGCCAAGAGCTGTCAGGGTTGAACACCGGGGAGCTGTTTTTT.